This T cell receptor (beta chain) emerged from a study of T cell changes during pregnancy in multiple sclerosis. The CDR3 loop spans 15 amino acids. TCRdb's copy holds only in-frame clones and misses some; the assay was immunoSEQ multiplex PCR. The sample has tens of thousands of clones, 80% to 95% seen once; the top ten hold over 5%. The V and J genes are TRBV21-1 and TRBJ1-6; the table's TRBD1 call for D was not verified on the DNA. TRBV21-1 is an annotated pseudogene. The material was peripheral blood, obtained in the third trimester of pregnancy. The clonotype comes from a female donor in good health, enrolled as a control in a pregnancy study. Written as DNA, the CDR3 is TGTGCCAGCAGCCCACAGGGGAGAAGTAATTCACCCCTCCACTTT. Its protein product is CASSPQGRSNSPLHF.